This T cell receptor (beta chain) was identified during a study of spatial heterogeneity in lung cancer. This clonotype was detected ten times or more. Its target is unknown. The CDR3 runs to 16 residues. The trim removed 6 bases at V and 2 bases at J, leaving 12 bases unmatched. Germline CDR1 and CDR2: MDHEN and SYDVKM. Study-level findings and limits: Counts of expanded intratumoral alpha and beta TCRs tracked tumor mutation counts. Ubiquitous expanded TCR counts tracked ubiquitous nonsynonymous mutations; regional expanded TCR counts tracked regional nonsynonymous mutations.

TCR cDNA molecules each carried a unique molecular identifier. TCRdb independently ran MiXCR on the 5' RACE reads; one entry per CDR3 protein. The repertoire includes some 97,000 distinct CDR3 sequences, 4.4% of them detected once, and 21% sits in the top ten. Time point defined: sample taken at primary tumor resection. Donors were some 72 untreated early-stage non-small cell lung cancer patients. Sequenced here: lung tumor tissue, sampled at surgery. This receptor was taken from a male donor with early-stage non-small cell lung cancer. The V call is TRBV28, the J call TRBJ1-2, with 7 bases identical to TRBD1. The CDR3 is CASRALLGQMNYGYTF. In nucleotides, the CDR3 is TGTGCCAGCAGGGCCCTTTTGGGACAGATGAACTATGGCTACACCTTC.